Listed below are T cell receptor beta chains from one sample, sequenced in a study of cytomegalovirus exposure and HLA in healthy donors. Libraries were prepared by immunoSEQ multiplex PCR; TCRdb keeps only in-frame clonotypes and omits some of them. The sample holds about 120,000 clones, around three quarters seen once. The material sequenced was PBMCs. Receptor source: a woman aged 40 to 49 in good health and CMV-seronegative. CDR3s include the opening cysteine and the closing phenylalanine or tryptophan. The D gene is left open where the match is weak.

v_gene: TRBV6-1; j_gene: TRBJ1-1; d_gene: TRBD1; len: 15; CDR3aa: CASSPRTGLDTEAFF
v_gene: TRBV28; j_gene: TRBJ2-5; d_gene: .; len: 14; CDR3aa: CASRSTGYQETQYF
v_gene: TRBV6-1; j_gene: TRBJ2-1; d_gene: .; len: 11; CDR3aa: CASGGFSEQFF
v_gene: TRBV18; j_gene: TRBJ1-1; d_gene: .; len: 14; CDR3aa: CASSPPLAGAGAFF
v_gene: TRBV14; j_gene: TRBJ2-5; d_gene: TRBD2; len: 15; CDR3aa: CASSPLAGGQETQYF
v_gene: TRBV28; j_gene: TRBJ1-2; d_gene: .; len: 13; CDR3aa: CASSTGSNYGYTF
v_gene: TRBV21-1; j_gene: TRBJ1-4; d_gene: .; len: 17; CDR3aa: CASSKEKDRGRIGKLFF
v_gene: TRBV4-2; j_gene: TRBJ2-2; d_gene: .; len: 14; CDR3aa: CASSHAPPAGELFF
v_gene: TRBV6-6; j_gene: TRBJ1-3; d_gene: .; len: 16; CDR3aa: CASSYDQGHSGNTIYF
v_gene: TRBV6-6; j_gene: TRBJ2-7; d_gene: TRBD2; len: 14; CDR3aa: CASSYSGLAEGEGF
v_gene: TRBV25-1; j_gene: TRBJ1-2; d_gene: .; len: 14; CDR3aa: CASSEEGEIYGYTF